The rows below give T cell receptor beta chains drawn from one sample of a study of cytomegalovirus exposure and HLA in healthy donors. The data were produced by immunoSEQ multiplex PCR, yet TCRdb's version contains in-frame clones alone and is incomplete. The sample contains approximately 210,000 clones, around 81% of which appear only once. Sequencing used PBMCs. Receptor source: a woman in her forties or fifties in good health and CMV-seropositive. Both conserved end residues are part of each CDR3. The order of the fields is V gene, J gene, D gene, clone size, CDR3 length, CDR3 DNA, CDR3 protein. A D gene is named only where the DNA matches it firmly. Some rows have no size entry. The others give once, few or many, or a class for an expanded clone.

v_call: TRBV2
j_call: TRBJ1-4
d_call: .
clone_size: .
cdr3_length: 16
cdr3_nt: TGTGCCAGCAGCCCACGGCGGGGGGCGGGTAATGAAAAACTGTTTTTT
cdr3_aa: CASSPRRGAGNEKLFF

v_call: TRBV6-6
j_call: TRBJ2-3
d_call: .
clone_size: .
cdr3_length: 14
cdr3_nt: TGTGCCAGCACTTTCGTGGCCAGCACAGATACGCAGTATTTT
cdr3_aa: CASTFVASTDTQYF

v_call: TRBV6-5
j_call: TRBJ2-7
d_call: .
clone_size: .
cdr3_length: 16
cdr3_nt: TGTGCCAGCAGTTACTCCCGAGGGCAGAGTCTATACGAGCAGTACTTC
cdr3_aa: CASSYSRGQSLYEQYF

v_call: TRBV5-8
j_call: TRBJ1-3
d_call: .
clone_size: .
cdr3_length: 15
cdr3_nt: TGTGCCAGCAGCGCCTGGACAGCTGTCGGAAACACCATATATTTT
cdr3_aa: CASSAWTAVGNTIYF

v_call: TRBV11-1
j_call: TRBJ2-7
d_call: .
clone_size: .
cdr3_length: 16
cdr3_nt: TGTGCCAGCAGCTTTGGACTGGATCCTGGGTTCTACGAGCAGTACTTC
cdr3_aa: CASSFGLDPGFYEQYF

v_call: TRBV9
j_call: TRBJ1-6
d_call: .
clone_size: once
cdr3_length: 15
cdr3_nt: TGTGCCAGCAGCCTCCACACAGAGATCAATTCACCCCTCCACTTT
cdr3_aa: CASSLHTEINSPLHF

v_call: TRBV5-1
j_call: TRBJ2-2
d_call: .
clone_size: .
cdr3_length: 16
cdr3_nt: TGCGCCAGCAGCTTGGAGTTGTGGGCTTCCACCGGGGAGCTGTTTTTT
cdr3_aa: CASSLELWASTGELFF

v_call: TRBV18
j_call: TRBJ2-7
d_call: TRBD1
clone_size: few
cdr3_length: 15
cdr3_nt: TGTGCCAGCTCACCTCTAGGACAGGGGGCTGACGAGCAGTACTTC
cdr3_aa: CASSPLGQGADEQYF

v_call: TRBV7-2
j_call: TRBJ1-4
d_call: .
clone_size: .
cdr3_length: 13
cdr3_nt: TGTGCCAGCAGCTTAAGGGGCAGGGAAAAACTGTTTTTT
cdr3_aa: CASSLRGREKLFF

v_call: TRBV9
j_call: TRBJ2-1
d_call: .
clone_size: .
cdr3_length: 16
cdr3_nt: TGTGCCAGCAGCCCCCGTGGTAAGAGCTCCTACAATGAGCAGTTCTTC
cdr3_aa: CASSPRGKSSYNEQFF

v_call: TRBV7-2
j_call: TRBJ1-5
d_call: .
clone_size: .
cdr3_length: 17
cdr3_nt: TGTGCCAGCAGCTTAACTAGGGCAGGAGGGAACAATCAGCCCCAGCATTTT
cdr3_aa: CASSLTRAGGNNQPQHF

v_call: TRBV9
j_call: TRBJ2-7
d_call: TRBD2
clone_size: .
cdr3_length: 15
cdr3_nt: TGTGCCAGCAGCCGCCTAGCGGGGGGAATCTACGAGCAGTACTTC
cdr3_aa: CASSRLAGGIYEQYF

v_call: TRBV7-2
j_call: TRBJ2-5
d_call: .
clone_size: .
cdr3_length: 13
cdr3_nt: TGTGCCAGCAGCCCGCGACTATCGGAGACCCAGTACTTC
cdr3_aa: CASSPRLSETQYF

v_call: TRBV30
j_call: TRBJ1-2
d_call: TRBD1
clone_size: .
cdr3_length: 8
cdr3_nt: TGTGCCTTGACAGGGTACACCTTC
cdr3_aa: CALTGYTF

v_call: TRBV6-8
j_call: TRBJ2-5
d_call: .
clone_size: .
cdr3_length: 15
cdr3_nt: TGTGCCAGCAGTTACTCGAGACGGGTACGAGAGACCCAGTACTTC
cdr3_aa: CASSYSRRVRETQYF

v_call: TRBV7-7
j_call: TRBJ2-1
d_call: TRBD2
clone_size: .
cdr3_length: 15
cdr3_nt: TGTGCCAGCAGCTTTACTAGCGGGGGATACAATGAGCAGTTCTTC
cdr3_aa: CASSFTSGGYNEQFF

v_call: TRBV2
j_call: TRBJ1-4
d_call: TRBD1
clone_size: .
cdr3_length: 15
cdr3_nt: TGTGCCAGCAGAGGACAGGGTGCAACTAATGAAAAACTGTTTTTT
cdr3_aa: CASRGQGATNEKLFF

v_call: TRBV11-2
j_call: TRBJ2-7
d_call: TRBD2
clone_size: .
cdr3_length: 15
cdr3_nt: TGTGCCAGCAGCCCGAGCGGGGGGGCCGCCTACGAGCAGTACTTC
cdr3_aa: CASSPSGGAAYEQYF

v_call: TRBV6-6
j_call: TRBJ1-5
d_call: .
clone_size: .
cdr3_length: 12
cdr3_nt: TGTGCCAGCAGTTTACAAGATCAGCCCCAGCATTTT
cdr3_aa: CASSLQDQPQHF

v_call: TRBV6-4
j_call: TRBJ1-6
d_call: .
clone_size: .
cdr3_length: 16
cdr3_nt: TGTGCCAGCAGTGACGGGGGGACCTCCTATAATTCACCCCTCCACTTT
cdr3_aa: CASSDGGTSYNSPLHF

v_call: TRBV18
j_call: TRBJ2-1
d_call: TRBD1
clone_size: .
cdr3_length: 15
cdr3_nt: TGTGCCAGCTCATCTACAGGGGGCCCATACAATGAGCAGTTCTTC
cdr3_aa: CASSSTGGPYNEQFF

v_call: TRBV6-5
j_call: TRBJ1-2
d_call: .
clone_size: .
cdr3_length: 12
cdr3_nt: TGTGCCAGCAGTTATAGTAACTATGGCTACACCTTC
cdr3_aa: CASSYSNYGYTF

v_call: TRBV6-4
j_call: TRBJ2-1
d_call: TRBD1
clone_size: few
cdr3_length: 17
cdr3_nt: TGTGCCAGCAGTGACACCTACAGGGGGAGATCCTACAATGAGCAGTTCTTC
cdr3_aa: CASSDTYRGRSYNEQFF

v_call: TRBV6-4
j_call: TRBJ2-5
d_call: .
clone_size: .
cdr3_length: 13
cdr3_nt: TGTGCCAGCAGTAGGGACACCCAAGAGACCCAGTACTTC
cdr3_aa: CASSRDTQETQYF

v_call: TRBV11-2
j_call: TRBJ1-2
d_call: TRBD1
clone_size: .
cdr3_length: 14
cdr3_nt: TGTGCCAGCAGCTCGACAGGGGGCGGCTATGGCTACACCTTC
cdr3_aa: CASSSTGGGYGYTF

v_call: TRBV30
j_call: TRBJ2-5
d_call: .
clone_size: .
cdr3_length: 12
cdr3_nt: TGTGCCTGGGGCCGACAGATAGAGACCCAGTACTTC
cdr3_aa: CAWGRQIETQYF

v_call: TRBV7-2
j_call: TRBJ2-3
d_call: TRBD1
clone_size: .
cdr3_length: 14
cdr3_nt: TGTGCCAGCAGCCCCAGGACAGGGGCAGATACGCAGTATTTT
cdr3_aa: CASSPRTGADTQYF

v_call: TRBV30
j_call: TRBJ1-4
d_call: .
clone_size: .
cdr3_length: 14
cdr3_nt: TGTGCCTGGAACCCCAGGTCCAGGGGAGAAAAACTGTTTTTT
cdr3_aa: CAWNPRSRGEKLFF

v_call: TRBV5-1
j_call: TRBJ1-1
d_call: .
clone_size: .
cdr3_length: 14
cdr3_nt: TGCGCCAGCAGCCCCCAGGGGATGAACACTGAAGCTTTCTTT
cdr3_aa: CASSPQGMNTEAFF

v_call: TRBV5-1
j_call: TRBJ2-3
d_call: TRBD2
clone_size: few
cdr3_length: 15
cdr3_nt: TGCGCCAGCAGCTTGGAAGCGGGGTGGGCAGATACGCAGTATTTT
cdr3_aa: CASSLEAGWADTQYF

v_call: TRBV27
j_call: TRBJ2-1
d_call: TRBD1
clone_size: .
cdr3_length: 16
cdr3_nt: TGTGCCAGCAGTTTATACGGACAGGGCCTATACAATGAGCAGTTCTTC
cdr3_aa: CASSLYGQGLYNEQFF

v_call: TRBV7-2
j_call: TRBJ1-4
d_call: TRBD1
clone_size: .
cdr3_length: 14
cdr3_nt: TGTGCCAGCAGCTTAGGACAGGGTAATGAAAAACTGTTTTTT
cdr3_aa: CASSLGQGNEKLFF

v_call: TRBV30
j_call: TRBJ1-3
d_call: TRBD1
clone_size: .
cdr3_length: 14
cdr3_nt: TGTGCCTGGAGTGTAAAGGGGGCGGGAAACACCATATATTTT
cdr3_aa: CAWSVKGAGNTIYF

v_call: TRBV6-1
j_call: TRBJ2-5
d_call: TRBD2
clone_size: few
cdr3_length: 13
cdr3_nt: TGTGCCAGCAGTTGGGGGGGAGAAGAGACCCAGTACTTC
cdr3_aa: CASSWGGEETQYF

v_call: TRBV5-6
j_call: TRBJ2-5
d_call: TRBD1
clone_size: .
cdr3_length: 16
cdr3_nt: TGTGCCAGCGGAAGGGACAGGGTTTTTTCCCAAGAGACCCAGTACTTC
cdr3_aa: CASGRDRVFSQETQYF

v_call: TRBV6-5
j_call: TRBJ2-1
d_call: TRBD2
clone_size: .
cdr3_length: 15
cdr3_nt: TGTGCCAGCAGTTACCGGACTAGCGGGGGGAATGAGCAGTTCTTC
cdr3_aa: CASSYRTSGGNEQFF

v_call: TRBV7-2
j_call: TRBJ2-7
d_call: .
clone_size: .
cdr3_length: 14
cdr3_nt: TGTGCCAGCAGCTTAGTGATGGGGCGGAACGAGCAGTACTTC
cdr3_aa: CASSLVMGRNEQYF

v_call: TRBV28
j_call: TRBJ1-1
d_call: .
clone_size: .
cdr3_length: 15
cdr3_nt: TGTGCCAGCAGTTTAGCCCCCCGACAGAACACTGAAGCTTTCTTT
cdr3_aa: CASSLAPRQNTEAFF

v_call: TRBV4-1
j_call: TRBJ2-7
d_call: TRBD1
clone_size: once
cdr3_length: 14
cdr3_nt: TGCGCCAGCAGTCTTTCCGGGACAGTATACGAGCAGTACTTC
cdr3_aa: CASSLSGTVYEQYF

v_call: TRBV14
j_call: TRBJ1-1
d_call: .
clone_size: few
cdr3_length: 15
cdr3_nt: TGTGCCAGCAGCCAAGGGAGGTTGAGTGTCACTGAAGCTTTCTTT
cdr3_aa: CASSQGRLSVTEAFF

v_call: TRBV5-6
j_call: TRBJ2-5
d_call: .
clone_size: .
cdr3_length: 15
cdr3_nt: TGTGCCAGCAGCTTCTCATATACCCGGGGGGAGACCCAGTACTTC
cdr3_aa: CASSFSYTRGETQYF

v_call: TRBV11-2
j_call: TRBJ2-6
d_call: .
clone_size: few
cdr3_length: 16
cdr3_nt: TGTGCCAGCAGCTTAGTGGGCGGGGCTGGGGCCAACGTCCTGACTTTC
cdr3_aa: CASSLVGGAGANVLTF

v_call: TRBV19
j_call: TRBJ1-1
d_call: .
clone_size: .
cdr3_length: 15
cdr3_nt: TGTGCCAGTACCCAACTTCGCAGGGTTTTCACTGAAGCTTTCTTT
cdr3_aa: CASTQLRRVFTEAFF

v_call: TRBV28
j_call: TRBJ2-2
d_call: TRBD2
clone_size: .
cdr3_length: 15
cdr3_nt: TGTGCCAGCAGTGAACTAGCGGGGGGGCCAGGGGAGCTGTTTTTT
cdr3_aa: CASSELAGGPGELFF

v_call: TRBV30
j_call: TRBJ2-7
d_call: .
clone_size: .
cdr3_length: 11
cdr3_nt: TGTGCCTGCAGGGAAGCCTACGAGCAGTACTTC
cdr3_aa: CACREAYEQYF

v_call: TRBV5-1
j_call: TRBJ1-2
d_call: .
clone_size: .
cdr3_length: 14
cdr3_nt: TGCGCCAGCAGCTTTAACGTCCAGGGGTATGGCTACACCTTC
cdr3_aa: CASSFNVQGYGYTF

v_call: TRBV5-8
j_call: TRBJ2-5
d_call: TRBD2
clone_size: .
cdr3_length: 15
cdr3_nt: TGTGCCAGCAGCCCTAGCGGGGGGGCCGGAGAGACCCAGTACTTC
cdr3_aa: CASSPSGGAGETQYF

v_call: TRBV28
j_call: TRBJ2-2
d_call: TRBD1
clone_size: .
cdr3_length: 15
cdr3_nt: TGTGCCAGCAGTCCCAGGACAGGGAGCACCGGGGAGCTGTTTTTT
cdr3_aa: CASSPRTGSTGELFF

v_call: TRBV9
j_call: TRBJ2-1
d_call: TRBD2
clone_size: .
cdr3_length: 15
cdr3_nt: TGTGCCAGCAGCGTAGGCGGGGGGCTCCACAATGAGCAGTTCTTC
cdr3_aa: CASSVGGGLHNEQFF